Below are 8 T cell receptor beta chains sequenced from a single sample in a study of response to subunit inactivated influenza vaccine. Each CDR3 protein is one row after TCRdb ran MiXCR on the RT-PCR reads. This table holds more than 500,000 distinct CDR3 sequences, approximately 10% found once. This sample was also put to use in a study of T cells expressing NK-cell markers. Turning to that study: Generation of TCR beta cDNA was performed by 5'RACE template switching incorporating UMIs.

The material sequenced was PBMCs from blood, taken on the day of vaccination. The receptors stem from a middle-aged man who received an inactivated influenza vaccine.

This clonotype has at least ten counts. The chain couples TRBV7-2 to TRBJ2-5, with TRBD2 as a possible D gene (6 bases). Trimming removed 1 base at V and 5 bases at J, with 17 bases between. This CDR3 spans 16 amino acids. Germline V CDR1 and CDR2: SGHTA, FQGNSA. The CDR3 nucleotides read TGTGCCAGCAGCTTAGAATATTACGGCGGGGTGGAGACCCAGTACTTC. Protein product: CASSLEYYGGVETQYF.

This chain connects TRBV7-9 to TRBJ2-1; no reliable D call. Germline loops: CDR1 SEHNR, CDR2 FQNEAQ (reference sequence). V lost 1 base and J 7 bases, leaving 11 bases between the germline ends. The CDR3 has 14 residues. For the CDR3, the DNA is TGTGCCAGCAGCTTAGATAATAGCAGGAATGAGCAGTTCTTC. As protein: CASSLDNSRNEQFF.

This clonotype was observed many times. The chain has TRBV11-2 and TRBJ2-1, with no clear D. V was trimmed by 1 base and J by 6 bases, leaving 16 bases between them. This CDR3 spans 16 amino acids. The germline V gene encodes CDR1 SGHAT and CDR2 FQNNGV. The CDR3 region has the DNA TGTGCCAGCAGCTTAGTTCGTAGGTCTCGGCTCAATGAGCAGTTCTTC. Its translation: CASSLVRRSRLNEQFF. Full variable domain (rest looked up from reference TRBV11-2 and TRBJ2-1): EAGVAQSPRYKIIEKRQSVAFWCNPISGHATLYWYQQILGQGPKLLIQFQNNGVVDDSQLPKDRFSAERLKGVDSTLKIQPAKLEDSAVYLCASSLVRRSRLNEQFFGPGTRLTVL.

This sequence joins TRBV24-1 and TRBJ2-1; 8 nucleotides agree with TRBD2. CDR3 length equals 15 residues. Trimming removed 5 bases from V and 7 bases from J; junction bases left unmatched: 9. In germline, CDR1 is KGHDR, CDR2 SFDVKD. CDR3 sequence (DNA): TGTGCCACCAGTGGCTCCGGGACTAGTATGAATGAGCAGTTCTTC. This encodes CATSGSGTSMNEQFF.

The chain employs TRBV28 and TRBJ2-3; D is possibly TRBD2 (6 bases). V was shortened by 7 bases and J by 0 bases, with 29 bases between the two germline ends. The length of the CDR3 is 20 residues. Germline V gene data show CDR1 as MDHEN and CDR2 as SYDVKM. DNA of the CDR3: TGTGCCAGCACCTTGGGTTGGTGGGGACGGGAGCTTCCTAGCACAGATACGCAGTATTTT. Its translation is CASTLGWWGRELPSTDTQYF.

The J gene is TRBJ1-1, the V gene TRBV30; 8 bases agree with TRBD1. CDR1 is GTSNPN and CDR2 is SVGIG in the germline V gene (reference sequence). Germline trimming cut 3 bases from V and 7 bases from J; bases unmatched to any gene: 16. This CDR3 contains 16 residues. CDR3 DNA sequence: TGTGCCTGGAGCCCTAAACGAGGACAGGGAATAAGTGAAGCTTTCTTT. This codes for CAWSPKRGQGISEAFF.

This clonotype was recorded a few times. This chain joins TRBV5-1 and TRBJ2-2; 8 positions agree with TRBD1. CDR1 SGHRS and CDR2 YFSETQ come from the germline V gene. This CDR3 contains 14 residues. V was clipped by 9 bases and J by 3 bases; unmatched bases: 7. The CDR3 DNA sequence: TGCGCCACCAGACAGGGGTTAGACACCGGGGAGCTGTTTTTT. Protein: CATRQGLDTGELFF.

This chain uses TRBV12-3 or TRBV12-4 with TRBJ2-3, with 12 positions matching TRBD2. Germline trimming cut 4 bases from V and 0 bases from J; bases unmatched to any gene: 8. The CDR3 has 18 amino acids. This chain's CDR3 is CASSWGLAGGRSTDTQYF. CDR3 nucleotides: TGTGCCAGCAGTTGGGGTCTAGCGGGGGGGCGAAGCACAGATACGCAGTATTTT.